The following is a TCR beta chain sequence with its context. Its antigen is not identified. TCRdb's table, derived via immunoSEQ multiplex PCR, lists solely in-frame clones and lacks some. The sample lists tens of thousands of clones, roughly 86% occurring once. This entry comes from a study of OX40 agonist ivuxolimab in advanced cancers. Study overall: As their treatment, patients were administered ivuxolimab, an agonistic anti-OX40 (CD134) antibody. Patients got intravenous ivuxolimab at 0.01 to 10 mg/kg every 2 weeks.

CDR1 is SGHNT, CDR2 YYREEE, per germline (reference sequence). The CDR3 contains 17 residues. The J segment lost 3 bases and the V segment lost 4 bases, leaving 3 bases of the junction unmatched. Study-wide points: Among the nonresponders, some also had low normalized T-cell clonal expansion.

The source material was CD4+ or CD8+ T cells sorted from blood, sampled in a trial of the OX40 agonist ivuxolimab. The chain is built from TRBV5-4 and TRBJ2-2, with 16 nucleotides matching TRBD2. The receptor's source is an adult with an advanced solid tumor such as melanoma, head and neck, liver or kidney cancer. The CDR3 region is CASSGTSGRADTGELFF. In DNA form, the CDR3 reads TGTGCCAGCAGCGGGACTAGCGGGAGGGCCGACACCGGGGAGCTGTTTTTT.